This T cell receptor (beta chain) was retrieved from a study of response to subunit inactivated influenza vaccine. Germline loops: CDR1 SGHTA, CDR2 FQGTGA. Trimming removed 2 bases from V and 7 bases from J, with 12 bases in between. The CDR3 contains 14 residues. Study-wide results and limits: Each seasonal influenza vaccination recruits few new T cells, the authors suggested.

As to this clonotype: The antigen remains undetermined.

TCRdb fed the RT-PCR reads into MiXCR, producing one record per CDR3 protein. The sample yields over 400,000 distinct CDR3 sequences, over 9.5% seen once. The TCR sequence derives from a man aged 50 to 60 who received an inactivated influenza vaccine. V usage is TRBV7-3 and J usage is TRBJ2-1; perhaps TRBD1 as D (5 bases). The sequencing used PBMCs from blood, collected roughly 47 days after vaccination. CDR3 in amino acids: CASSLGGHDNEQFF. In DNA, the CDR3 is TGTGCCAGCAGCTTAGGTGGACACGATAATGAGCAGTTCTTC. Filled out from reference TRBV7-3 and TRBJ2-1, the complete variable domain reads GAGVSQTPSNKVTEKGKYVELRCDPISGHTALYWYRQSLGQGPEFLIYFQGTGAADDSGLPNDRFFAVRPEGSVSTLKIQRTERGDSAVYLCASSLGGHDNEQFFGPGTRLTVL.